This TCR beta chain was found in a study of CXCR3-negative and CXCR3-positive naive CD8 T cells. Whole-study results and caveats: Higher TRB CDR3 hydrophobicity marked CXCR3-positive naive cells relative to CXCR3-negative naive cells.

On this clonotype: Its target is unknown.

There are 14 residues in the CDR3. Germline loops: CDR1 MDHEN, CDR2 SYDVKM. The authors prepared UMI-labeled TRB cDNA libraries by 5' RACE. Reprocessing the 5' RACE reads, TCRdb reports a single entry for every CDR3 protein and omits DNA. The sample includes roughly 120,000 distinct CDR3 sequences. The rearrangement joins TRBV28 to TRBJ1-1; TCRdb outputs TRBD1, but without DNA this stays unchecked. The sequence was obtained from a human donor in good health. Some clones in this sample may be carry-over from other donors' samples. Sequenced sample: naive CXCR3+ CD8+ T cells from blood. Documented subset: CD45RO-CCR7+CD27+CD95- naive CD8+ T cells expressing CXCR3 (TNR3+). CDR3 sequence reads: CASSPGTANTEAFF.